This T cell receptor (beta chain) is drawn from a study of T-cell reconstitution after alpha-beta-depleted transplantation in children. Unique molecular identifiers tagged the TCRbeta library. TCRdb re-analysed the PCR reads in MiXCR, keeping a single row per CDR3 protein. The sample yields around 380,000 distinct CDR3 sequences, about 11% seen once. This CDR3 is 14 amino acids long. From germline, CDR1 is SGHRS and CDR2 YFSETQ. Trimming pared 2 bases from V and 3 bases from J, leaving 11 bases between. V is TRBV5-1 and J is TRBJ1-1; the D is unclear. The sequence came from a human donor who donated a stem cell graft to a child with acute myeloid leukemia. The sequenced sample was PBMCs from the stem cell graft donor, obtained from the stem cell graft. The CDR3 loop is CASSLEGWDTEAFF. As DNA, the CDR3 is TGCGCCAGCAGCTTAGAAGGGTGGGACACTGAAGCTTTCTTT.